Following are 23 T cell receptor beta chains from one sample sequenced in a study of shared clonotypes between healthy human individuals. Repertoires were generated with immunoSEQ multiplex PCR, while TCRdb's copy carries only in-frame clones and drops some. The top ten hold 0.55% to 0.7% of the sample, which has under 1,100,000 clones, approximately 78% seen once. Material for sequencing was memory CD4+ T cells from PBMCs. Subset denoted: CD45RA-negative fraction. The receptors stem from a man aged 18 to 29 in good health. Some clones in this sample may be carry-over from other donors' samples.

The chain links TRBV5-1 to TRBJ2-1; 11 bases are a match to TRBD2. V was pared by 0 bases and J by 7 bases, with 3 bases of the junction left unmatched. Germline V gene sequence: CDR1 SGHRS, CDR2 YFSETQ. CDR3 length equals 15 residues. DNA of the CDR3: TGCGCCAGCAGCTTGGAGGCTAGCGGGAGGAATGAGCAGTTCTTC. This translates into CASSLEASGRNEQFF.

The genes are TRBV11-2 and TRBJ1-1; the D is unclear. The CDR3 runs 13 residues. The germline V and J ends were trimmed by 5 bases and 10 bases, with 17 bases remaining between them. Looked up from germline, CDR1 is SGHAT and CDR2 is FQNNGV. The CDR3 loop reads CASSPLGRPGAFF. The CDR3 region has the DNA TGTGCCAGCAGCCCGCTAGGCCGCCCCGGAGCTTTCTTT.

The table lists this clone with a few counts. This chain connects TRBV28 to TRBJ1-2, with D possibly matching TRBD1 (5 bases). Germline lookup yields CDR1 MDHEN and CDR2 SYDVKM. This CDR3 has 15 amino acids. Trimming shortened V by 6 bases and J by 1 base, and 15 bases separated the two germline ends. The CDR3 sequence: CASRPQGSFNYGYTF. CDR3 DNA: TGTGCCAGCAGGCCCCAGGGTTCGTTTAACTATGGCTACACCTTC.

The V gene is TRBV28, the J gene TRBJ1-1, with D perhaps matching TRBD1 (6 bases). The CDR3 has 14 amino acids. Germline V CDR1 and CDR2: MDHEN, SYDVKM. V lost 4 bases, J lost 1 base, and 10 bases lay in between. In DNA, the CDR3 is TGTGCCAGCAGTTGGGGGGCACGGAACACTGAAGCTTTCTTT. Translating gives CASSWGARNTEAFF.

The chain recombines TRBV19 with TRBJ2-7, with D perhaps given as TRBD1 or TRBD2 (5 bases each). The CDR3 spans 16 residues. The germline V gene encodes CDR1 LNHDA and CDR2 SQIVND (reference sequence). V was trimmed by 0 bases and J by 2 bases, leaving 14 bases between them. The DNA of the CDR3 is TGTGCCAGTAGTATAGATTCCTGGGACGGGACCTACGAGCAGTACTTC. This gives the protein CASSIDSWDGTYEQYF.

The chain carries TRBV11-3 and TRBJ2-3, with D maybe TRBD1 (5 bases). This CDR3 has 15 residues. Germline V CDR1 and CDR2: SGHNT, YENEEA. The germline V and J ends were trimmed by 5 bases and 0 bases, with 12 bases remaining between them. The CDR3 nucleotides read TGTGCCAGCAGCAAGCAGGGCCACAGCACAGATACGCAGTATTTT. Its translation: CASSKQGHSTDTQYF.

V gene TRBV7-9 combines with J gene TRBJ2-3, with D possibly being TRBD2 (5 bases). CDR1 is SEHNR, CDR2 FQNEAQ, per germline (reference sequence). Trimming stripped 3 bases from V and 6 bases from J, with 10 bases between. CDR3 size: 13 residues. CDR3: CASSFASMDTQYF. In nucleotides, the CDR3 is TGTGCCAGCAGCTTCGCTAGCATGGATACGCAGTATTTT.

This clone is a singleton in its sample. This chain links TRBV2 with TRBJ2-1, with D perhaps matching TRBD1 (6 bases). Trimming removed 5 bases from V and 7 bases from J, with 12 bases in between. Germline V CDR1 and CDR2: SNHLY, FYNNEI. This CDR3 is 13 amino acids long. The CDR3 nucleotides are TGTGCCAGCAGTAAAACACAGGGAAATGAGCAGTTCTTC. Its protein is CASSKTQGNEQFF. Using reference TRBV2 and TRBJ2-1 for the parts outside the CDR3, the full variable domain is EPEVTQTPSHQVTQMGQEVILRCVPISNHLYFYWYRQILGQKVEFLVSFYNNEISEKSEIFDDQFSVERPDGSNFTLKIRSTKLEDSAMYFCASSKTQGNEQFFGPGTRLTVL.

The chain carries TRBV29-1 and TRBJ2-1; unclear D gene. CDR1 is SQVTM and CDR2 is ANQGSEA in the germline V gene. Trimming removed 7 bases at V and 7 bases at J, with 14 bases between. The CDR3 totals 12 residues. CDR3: CSALSPGNEQFF. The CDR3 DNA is TGCAGCGCCCTGTCCCCCGGGAATGAGCAGTTCTTC.

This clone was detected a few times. This CDR3 reads CASSPVSGNYGYTF. CDR3 DNA sequence: TGTGCCAGCAGTCCGGTCAGCGGTAACTATGGCTACACCTTC. The genes are TRBV28 and TRBJ1-2, with D hard to call. Trimming cost V 5 bases and J 1 base, with 11 bases left between them. CDR1 and CDR2 from the germline V gene are MDHEN and SYDVKM. This CDR3 is built from 14 residues.

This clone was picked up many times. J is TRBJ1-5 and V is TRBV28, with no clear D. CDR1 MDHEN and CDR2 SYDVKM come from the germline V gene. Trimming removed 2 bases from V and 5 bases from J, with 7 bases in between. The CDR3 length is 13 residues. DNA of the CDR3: TGTGCCAGCAGTTTAGTACGCCATCAGCCCCAGCATTTT. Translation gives CASSLVRHQPQHF.

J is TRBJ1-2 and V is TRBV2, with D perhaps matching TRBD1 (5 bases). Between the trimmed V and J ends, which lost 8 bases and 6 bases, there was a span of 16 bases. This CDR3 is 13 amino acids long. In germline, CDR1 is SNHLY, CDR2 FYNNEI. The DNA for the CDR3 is TGTGCCAGCGCCCCCGCGAGGGGCAATGGCTACACCTTC. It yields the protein CASAPARGNGYTF.

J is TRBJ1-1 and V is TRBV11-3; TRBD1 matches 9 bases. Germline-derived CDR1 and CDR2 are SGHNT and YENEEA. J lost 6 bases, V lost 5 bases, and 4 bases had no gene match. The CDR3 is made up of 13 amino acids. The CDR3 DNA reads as TGTGCCAGCAGCGGACAGGGGAAGGCTGAAGCTTTCTTT. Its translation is CASSGQGKAEAFF. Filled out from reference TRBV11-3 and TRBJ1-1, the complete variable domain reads EAGVVQSPRYKIIEKKQPVAFWCNPISGHNTLYWYLQNLGQGPELLIRYENEEAVDDSQLPKDRFSAERLKGVDSTLKIQPAELGDSAVYLCASSGQGKAEAFFGQGTRLTVV.

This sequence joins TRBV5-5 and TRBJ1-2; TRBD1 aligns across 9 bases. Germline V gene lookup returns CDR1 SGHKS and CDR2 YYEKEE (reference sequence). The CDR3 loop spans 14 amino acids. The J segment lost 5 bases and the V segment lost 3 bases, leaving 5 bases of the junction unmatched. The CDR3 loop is CASSWDRAFYGYTF. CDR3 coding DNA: TGTGCCAGCAGCTGGGACAGGGCTTTTTATGGCTACACCTTC.

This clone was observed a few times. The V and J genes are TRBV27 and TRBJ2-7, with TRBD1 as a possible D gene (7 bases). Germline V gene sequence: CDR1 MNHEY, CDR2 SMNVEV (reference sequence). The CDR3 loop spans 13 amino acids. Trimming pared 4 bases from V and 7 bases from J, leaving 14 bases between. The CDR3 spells CASSSQGGLEQYF. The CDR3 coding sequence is TGTGCCAGCAGTTCCCAGGGGGGCTTGGAGCAGTACTTC.

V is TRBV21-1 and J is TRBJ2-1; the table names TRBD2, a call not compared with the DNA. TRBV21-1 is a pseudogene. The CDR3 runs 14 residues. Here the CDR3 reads CASTYTSPHNEQFF. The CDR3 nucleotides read TGTGCCAGCACCTACACTAGCCCCCACAATGAGCAGTTCTTC.

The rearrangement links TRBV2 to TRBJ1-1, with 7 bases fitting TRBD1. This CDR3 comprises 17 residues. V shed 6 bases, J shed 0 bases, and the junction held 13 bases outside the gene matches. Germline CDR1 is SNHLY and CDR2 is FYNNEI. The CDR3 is CASRYDRVILMNTEAFF. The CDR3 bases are TGTGCCAGCAGGTACGACAGGGTAATACTAATGAACACTGAAGCTTTCTTT.

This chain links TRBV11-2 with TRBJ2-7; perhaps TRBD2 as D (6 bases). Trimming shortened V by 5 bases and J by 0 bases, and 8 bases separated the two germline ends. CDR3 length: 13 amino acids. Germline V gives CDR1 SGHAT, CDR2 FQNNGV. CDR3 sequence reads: CASSREFSYEQYF. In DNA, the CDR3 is TGTGCCAGCAGCCGGGAGTTCTCCTACGAGCAGTACTTC.

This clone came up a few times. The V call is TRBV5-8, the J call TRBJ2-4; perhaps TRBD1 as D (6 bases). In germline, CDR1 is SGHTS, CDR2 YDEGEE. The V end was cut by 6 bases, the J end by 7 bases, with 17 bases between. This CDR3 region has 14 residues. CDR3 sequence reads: CASTTNTGSNIQYF. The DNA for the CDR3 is TGTGCCAGCACCACAAACACAGGGTCGAACATTCAGTACTTC.

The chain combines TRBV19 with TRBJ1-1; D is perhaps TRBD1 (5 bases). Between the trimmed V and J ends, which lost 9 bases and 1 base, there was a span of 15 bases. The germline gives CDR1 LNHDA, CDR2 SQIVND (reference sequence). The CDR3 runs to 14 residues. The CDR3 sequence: CASLQGVGNTEAFF. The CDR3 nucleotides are TGTGCCAGCCTGCAGGGCGTTGGGAACACTGAAGCTTTCTTT.

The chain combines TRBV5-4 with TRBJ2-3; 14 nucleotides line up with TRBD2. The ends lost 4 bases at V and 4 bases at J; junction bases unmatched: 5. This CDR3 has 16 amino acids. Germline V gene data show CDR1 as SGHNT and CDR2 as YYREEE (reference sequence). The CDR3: CASSQMTSGRADTQYF. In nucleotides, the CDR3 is TGTGCCAGCAGCCAAATGACTAGCGGGAGGGCAGATACGCAGTATTTT.

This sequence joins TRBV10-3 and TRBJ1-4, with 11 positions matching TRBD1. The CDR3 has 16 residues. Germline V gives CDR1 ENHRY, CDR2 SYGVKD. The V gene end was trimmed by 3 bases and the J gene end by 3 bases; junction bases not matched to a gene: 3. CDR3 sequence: CAISEGQGAANEKLFF. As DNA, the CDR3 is TGTGCCATCAGTGAAGGACAGGGGGCAGCTAATGAAAAACTGTTTTTT.

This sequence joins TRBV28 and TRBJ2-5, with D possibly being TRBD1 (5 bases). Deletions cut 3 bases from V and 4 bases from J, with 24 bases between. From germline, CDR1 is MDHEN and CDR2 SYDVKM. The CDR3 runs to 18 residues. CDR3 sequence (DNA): TGTGCCAGCAGTTTTCTACTTCAGGATGGCAGGGCCAGAGAGACCCAGTACTTC. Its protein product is CASSFLLQDGRARETQYF.